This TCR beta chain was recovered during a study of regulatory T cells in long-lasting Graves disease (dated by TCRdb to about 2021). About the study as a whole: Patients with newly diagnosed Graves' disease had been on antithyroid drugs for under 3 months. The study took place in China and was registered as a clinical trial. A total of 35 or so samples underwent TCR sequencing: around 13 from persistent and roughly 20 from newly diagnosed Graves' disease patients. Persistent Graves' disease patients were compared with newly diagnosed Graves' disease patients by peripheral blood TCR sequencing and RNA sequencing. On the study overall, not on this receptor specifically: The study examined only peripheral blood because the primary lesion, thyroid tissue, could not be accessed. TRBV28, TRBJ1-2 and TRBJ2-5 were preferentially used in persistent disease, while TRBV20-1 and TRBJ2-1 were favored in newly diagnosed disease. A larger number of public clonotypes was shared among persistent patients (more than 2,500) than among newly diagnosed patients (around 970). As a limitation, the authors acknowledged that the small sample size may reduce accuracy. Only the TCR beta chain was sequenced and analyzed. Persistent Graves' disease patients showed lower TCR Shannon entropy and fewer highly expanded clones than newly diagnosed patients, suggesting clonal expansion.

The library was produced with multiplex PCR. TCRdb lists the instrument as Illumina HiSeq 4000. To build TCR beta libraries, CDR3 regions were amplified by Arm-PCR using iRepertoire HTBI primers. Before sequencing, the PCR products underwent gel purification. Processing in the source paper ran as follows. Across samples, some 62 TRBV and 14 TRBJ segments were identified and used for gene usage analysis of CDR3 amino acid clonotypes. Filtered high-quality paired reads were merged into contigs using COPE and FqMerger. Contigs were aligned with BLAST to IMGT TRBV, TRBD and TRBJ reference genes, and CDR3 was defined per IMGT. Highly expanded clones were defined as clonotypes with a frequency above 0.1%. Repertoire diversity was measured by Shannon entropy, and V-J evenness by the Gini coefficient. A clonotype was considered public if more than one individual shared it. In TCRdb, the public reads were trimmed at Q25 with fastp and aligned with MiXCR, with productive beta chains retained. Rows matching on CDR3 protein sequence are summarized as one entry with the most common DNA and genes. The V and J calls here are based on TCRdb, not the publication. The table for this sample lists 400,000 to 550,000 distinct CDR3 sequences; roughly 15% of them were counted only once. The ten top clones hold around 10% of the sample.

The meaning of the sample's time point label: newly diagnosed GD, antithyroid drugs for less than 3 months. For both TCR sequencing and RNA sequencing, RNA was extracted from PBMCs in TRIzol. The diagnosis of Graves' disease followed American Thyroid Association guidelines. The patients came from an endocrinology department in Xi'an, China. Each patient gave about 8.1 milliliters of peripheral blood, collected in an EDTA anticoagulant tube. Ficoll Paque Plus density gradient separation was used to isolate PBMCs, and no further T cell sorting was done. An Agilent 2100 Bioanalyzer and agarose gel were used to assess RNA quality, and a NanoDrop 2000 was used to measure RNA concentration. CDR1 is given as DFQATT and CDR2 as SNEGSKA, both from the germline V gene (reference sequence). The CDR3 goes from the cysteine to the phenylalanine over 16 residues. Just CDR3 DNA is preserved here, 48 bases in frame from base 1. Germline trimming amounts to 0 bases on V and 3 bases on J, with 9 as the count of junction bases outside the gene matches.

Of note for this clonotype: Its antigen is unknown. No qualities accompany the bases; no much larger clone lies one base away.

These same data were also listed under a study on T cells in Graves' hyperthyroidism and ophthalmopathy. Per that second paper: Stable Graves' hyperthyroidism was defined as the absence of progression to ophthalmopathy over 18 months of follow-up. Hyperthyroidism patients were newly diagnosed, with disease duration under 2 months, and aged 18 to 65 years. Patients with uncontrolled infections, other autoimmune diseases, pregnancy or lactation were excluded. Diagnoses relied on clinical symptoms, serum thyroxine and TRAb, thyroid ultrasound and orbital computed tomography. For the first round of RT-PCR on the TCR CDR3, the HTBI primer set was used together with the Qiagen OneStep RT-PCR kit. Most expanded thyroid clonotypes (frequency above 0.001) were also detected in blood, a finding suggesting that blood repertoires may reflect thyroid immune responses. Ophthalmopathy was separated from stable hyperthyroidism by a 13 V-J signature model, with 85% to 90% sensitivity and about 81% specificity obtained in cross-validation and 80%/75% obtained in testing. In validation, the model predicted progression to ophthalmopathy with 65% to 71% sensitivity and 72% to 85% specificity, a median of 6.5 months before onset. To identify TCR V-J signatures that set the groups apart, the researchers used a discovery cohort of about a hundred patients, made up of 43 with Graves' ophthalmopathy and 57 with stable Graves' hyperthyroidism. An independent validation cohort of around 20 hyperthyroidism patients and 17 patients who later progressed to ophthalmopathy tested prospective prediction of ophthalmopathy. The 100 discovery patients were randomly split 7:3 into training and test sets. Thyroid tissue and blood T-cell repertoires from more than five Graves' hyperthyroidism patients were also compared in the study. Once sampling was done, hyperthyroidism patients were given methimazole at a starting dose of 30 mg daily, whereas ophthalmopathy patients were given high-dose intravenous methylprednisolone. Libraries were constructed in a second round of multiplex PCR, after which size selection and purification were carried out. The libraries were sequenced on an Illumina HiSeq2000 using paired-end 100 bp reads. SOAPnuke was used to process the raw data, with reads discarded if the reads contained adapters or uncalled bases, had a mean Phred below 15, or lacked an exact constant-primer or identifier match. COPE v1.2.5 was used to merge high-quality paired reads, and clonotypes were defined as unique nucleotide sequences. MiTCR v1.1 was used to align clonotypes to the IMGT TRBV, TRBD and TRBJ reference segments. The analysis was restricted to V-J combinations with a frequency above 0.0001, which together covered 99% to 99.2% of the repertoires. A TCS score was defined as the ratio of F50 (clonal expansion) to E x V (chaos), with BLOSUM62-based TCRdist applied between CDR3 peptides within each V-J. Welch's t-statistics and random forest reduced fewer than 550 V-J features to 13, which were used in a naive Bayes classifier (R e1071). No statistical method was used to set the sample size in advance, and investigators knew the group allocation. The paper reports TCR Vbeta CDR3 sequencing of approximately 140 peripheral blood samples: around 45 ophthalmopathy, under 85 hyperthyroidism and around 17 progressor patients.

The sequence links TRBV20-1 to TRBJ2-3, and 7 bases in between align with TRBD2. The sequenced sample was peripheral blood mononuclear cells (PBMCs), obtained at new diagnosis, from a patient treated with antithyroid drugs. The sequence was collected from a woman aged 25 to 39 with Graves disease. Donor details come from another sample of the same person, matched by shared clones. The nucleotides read TGCAGTGCTAGAGATGCATTTCGGGGGGAGACAGATACGCAGTATTTT. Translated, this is CSARDAFRGETDTQYF.